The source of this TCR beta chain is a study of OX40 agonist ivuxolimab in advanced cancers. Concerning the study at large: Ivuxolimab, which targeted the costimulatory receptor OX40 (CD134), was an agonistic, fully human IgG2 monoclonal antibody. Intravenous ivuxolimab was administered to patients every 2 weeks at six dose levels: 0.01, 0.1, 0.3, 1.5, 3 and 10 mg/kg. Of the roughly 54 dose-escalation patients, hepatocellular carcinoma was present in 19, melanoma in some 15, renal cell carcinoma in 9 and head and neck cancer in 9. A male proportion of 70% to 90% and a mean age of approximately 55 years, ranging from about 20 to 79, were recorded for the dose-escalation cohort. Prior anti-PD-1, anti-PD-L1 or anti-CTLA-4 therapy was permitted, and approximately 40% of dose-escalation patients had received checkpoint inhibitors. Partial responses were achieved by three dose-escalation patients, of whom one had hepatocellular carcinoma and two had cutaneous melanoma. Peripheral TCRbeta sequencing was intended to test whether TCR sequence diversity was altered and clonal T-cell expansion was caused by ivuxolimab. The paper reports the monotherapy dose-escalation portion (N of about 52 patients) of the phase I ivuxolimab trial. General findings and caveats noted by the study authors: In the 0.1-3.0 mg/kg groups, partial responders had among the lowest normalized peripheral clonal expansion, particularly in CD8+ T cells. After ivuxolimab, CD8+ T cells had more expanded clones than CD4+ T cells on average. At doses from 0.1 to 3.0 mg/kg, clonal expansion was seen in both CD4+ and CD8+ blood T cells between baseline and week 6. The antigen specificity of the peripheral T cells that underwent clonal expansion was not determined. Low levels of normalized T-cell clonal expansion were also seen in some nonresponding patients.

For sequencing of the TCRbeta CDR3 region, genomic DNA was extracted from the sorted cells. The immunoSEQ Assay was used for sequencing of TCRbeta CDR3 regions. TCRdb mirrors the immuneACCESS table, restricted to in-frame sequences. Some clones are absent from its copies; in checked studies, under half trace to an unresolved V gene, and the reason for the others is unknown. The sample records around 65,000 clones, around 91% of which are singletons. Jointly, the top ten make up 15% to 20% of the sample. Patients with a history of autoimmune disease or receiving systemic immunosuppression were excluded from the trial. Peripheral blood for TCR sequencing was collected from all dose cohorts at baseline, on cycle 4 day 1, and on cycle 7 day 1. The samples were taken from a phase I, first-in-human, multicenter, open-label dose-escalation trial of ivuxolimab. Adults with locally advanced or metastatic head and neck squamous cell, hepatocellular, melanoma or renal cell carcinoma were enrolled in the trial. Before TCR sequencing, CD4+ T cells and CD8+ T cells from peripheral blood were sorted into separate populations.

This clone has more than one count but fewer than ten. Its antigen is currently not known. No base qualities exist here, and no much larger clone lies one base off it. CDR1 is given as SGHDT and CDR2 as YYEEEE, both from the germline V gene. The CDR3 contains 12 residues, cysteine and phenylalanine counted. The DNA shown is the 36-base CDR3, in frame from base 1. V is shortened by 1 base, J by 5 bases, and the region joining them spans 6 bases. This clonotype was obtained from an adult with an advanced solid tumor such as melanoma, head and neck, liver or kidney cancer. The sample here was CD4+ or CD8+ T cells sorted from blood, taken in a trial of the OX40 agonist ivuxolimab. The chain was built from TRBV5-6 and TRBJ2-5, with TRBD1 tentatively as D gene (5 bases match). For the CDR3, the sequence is CASSLRGETQYF. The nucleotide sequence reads TGTGCCAGCAGCTTGAGGGGTGAGACCCAGTACTTC.